Listed below are T cell receptor beta chains from one sample, sequenced in a study of OX40 agonist ivuxolimab in advanced cancers. The assay was immunoSEQ multiplex PCR, and TCRdb's table has in-frame clones only and misses some. The sample shows tens of thousands of clones, approximately 80% of them seen only once. This sample comprised CD4+ or CD8+ T cells sorted from blood, obtained in a trial of the OX40 agonist ivuxolimab. The receptor set was obtained from an adult with an advanced solid tumor such as melanoma, head and neck, liver or kidney cancer. The conserved cysteine and the conserved F or W are not part of the CDR3 here.

V gene: TRBV7-6; J gene: TRBJ1-1; CDR3 protein: ASSLALRGGTEAF
V gene: TRBV14; J gene: TRBJ1-4; CDR3 protein: ASSQVVTPSGKLF
V gene: TRBV6-4; J gene: TRBJ2-7; CDR3 protein: ASSVRGQGPYEQY
V gene: TRBV7-8; J gene: TRBJ1-3; CDR3 protein: ASSFFEGNGNTIY
V gene: TRBV19; J gene: TRBJ1-2; CDR3 protein: ASSIPGTGYGYT
V gene: TRBV19; J gene: TRBJ2-7; CDR3 protein: ASSAGQGTYEQY
V gene: TRBV18; J gene: TRBJ1-2; CDR3 protein: ASSPEANYGYT
V gene: TRBV6-4; J gene: TRBJ1-5; CDR3 protein: ASSGGFNQPQH
V gene: TRBV6-5; J gene: TRBJ2-5; CDR3 protein: ASSYGPRNGETQY
V gene: TRBV7-2; J gene: TRBJ2-3; CDR3 protein: ASSLAGGPGTDTQY
V gene: TRBV5-1; J gene: TRBJ1-1; CDR3 protein: ASSLDVSLTEAF
V gene: TRBV28; J gene: TRBJ1-2; CDR3 protein: ASNGVGSYYGYT
V gene: TRBV6-6; J gene: TRBJ2-7; CDR3 protein: ASSYSPSEQY
V gene: TRBV6-6; J gene: TRBJ2-1; CDR3 protein: ASSYSWVEQF
V gene: TRBV5-5; J gene: TRBJ2-7; CDR3 protein: ASSLRPGTGGYEQY
V gene: TRBV19; J gene: TRBJ2-5; CDR3 protein: ASSITVRETQY
V gene: TRBV2; J gene: TRBJ1-5; CDR3 protein: ASSALRGQPQH
V gene: TRBV6-5; J gene: TRBJ2-5; CDR3 protein: ASSNGQAWETQY
V gene: TRBV7-7; J gene: TRBJ2-1; CDR3 protein: ASSVNVRTEQF
V gene: TRBV18; J gene: TRBJ2-2; CDR3 protein: ASSLQGSGELF
V gene: TRBV28; J gene: TRBJ1-3; CDR3 protein: ASSLLSSGNTIY
V gene: TRBV6-1; J gene: TRBJ1-4; CDR3 protein: ASSDRGVREKLF
V gene: TRBV19; J gene: TRBJ1-5; CDR3 protein: ASTRGEGGNQPQH
V gene: TRBV5-1; J gene: TRBJ1-4; CDR3 protein: ASSLIVQSEKLF
V gene: TRBV6-5; J gene: TRBJ1-6; CDR3 protein: ASGGEPDNSPLH
V gene: TRBV30; J gene: TRBJ2-7; CDR3 protein: AWSKTGSSSYEQY
V gene: TRBV10-2; J gene: TRBJ2-1; CDR3 protein: ASRERGSLYNEQF
V gene: TRBV27; J gene: TRBJ2-2; CDR3 protein: ASLRQVNTGELF
V gene: TRBV6-5; J gene: TRBJ2-3; CDR3 protein: ASGGGTDTQY
V gene: TRBV12-5; J gene: TRBJ1-1; CDR3 protein: ASGFFGVRDTEAF
V gene: TRBV6-1; J gene: TRBJ1-2; CDR3 protein: ASSEIDSGGYT
V gene: TRBV6-1; J gene: TRBJ1-5; CDR3 protein: ASSLGQQYQPQH
V gene: TRBV19; J gene: TRBJ1-2; CDR3 protein: ASSPRVGYGYT